This T cell receptor (beta chain) was obtained from a study of T cell changes during pregnancy in multiple sclerosis. The assay was immunoSEQ multiplex PCR, and TCRdb's table has in-frame clones only and misses some. The sample has about 42,000 clones; approximately 80% are singletons. The CDR3 runs to 17 residues. V dropped 6 bases and J dropped 3; count of bases not matched to a gene: 11. Germline lookup yields CDR1 SGHAT and CDR2 FQNNGV. This clonotype originated in a female donor with multiple sclerosis, enrolled in a pregnancy study. The J gene is TRBJ2-3, the V gene TRBV11-2, with 11 bases lining up with TRBD2. The specimen comprised CD4+ T cells from peripheral blood mononuclear cells, sampled before pregnancy. Written as DNA, the CDR3 is TGTGCCAGCAGTCAGGGGGCTAGCGGGGGGCATACAGATACGCAGTATTTT. It specifies CASSQGASGGHTDTQYF.